The next 10 T cell receptor beta chains were all read from a single sample in a study of CD8 T cells in ankylosing spondylitis. MiXCR was run by TCRdb on the 5' RACE reads, yielding one entry per CDR3 protein. Seen here are 350,000 to 450,000 distinct CDR3 sequences, roughly 22% observed once, and the top ten hold around 12%. The sequencing input was blood, either unsorted or a sorted T cell fraction (not recorded which). The receptor source for this set is a male donor with ankylosing spondylitis or in good health (not recorded which).

This clonotype was found many times. The genes are TRBV12-3 or TRBV12-4 and TRBJ2-7; no definite D call. The V end lost 3 bases, the J end lost 6 bases, and 9 bases lay between the germline ends. The CDR3 runs 12 residues. CDR3 residues: CASSFPASEQYF. CDR3 bases: TGTGCCAGCAGTTTTCCTGCCTCCGAGCAGTACTTC.

This clonotype was found a few times. The rearrangement joins TRBV20-1 to TRBJ2-4; D gene unclear. CDR1 and CDR2 from the germline V gene are DFQATT and SNEGSKA (reference sequence). The V end lost 0 bases, the J end lost 13 bases, and 10 bases lay between the germline ends. The CDR3 runs to 11 residues. Here the CDR3 DNA reads TGCAGTGCTAGAGAATTCCTGGACCAGTACTTC. Protein product: CSAREFLDQYF.

This chain joins TRBV6-1 and TRBJ2-6, with no clear D. The V end was cut by 5 bases, the J end by 2 bases, with 4 bases between. Germline V lookup: CDR1 MNHNS, CDR2 SASEGT. The CDR3 has 13 amino acids. This CDR3 is CASSTTGANVLTF. In nucleotides, the CDR3 is TGTGCCAGCAGTACGACTGGGGCCAACGTCCTGACTTTC.

This sequence joins TRBV7-9 and TRBJ1-2, with a weak D call TRBD1 (5 bases). Germline V gene lookup returns CDR1 SEHNR and CDR2 FQNEAQ (reference sequence). There are 15 residues in the CDR3. Trimming removed 5 bases from V and 5 bases from J, with 18 bases in between. CDR3 protein: CASSHANTGAYGYTF. The CDR3 bases are TGTGCCAGCAGCCACGCGAACACAGGAGCTTATGGCTACACCTTC.

The rearrangement joins TRBV9 to TRBJ1-1; 8 bases are a match to TRBD1. With 4 bases clipped from V and 3 bases from J, the junction kept 5 bases outside the gene matches. Per the germline V gene, CDR1 is SGDLS and CDR2 is YYNGEE. The CDR3 consists of 14 residues. DNA of the CDR3: TGTGCCAGCAGCCCCACACAGGGGGACACTGAAGCTTTCTTT. It yields the protein CASSPTQGDTEAFF.

This clonotype occurred a few times. This sequence joins TRBV4-1 and TRBJ2-5, with a possible D match to TRBD1 (6 bases). CDR1 and CDR2 (germline): MGHRA, YSYEKL. Trimming cost V 4 bases and J 1 base, with 10 bases left between them. This CDR3 contains 14 residues. The CDR3: CASSLTDSQETQYF. CDR3 DNA sequence: TGCGCCAGCAGCCTCACGGACAGCCAAGAGACCCAGTACTTC.

This clonotype showed up just a few times. V usage is TRBV2 and J usage is TRBJ2-7, with D maybe TRBD2 (5 bases). Trimming took 2 bases from V and 0 from J, leaving 17 bases between them. Germline V lookup: CDR1 SNHLY, CDR2 FYNNEI. The CDR3 is made up of 17 amino acids. The CDR3 reads CASSETPPVGSSYEQYF. CDR3 coding DNA: TGTGCCAGCAGTGAAACCCCCCCTGTTGGGAGCTCCTACGAGCAGTACTTC.

The J gene is TRBJ1-6, the V gene TRBV7-9; unclear D gene. The germline V gene encodes CDR1 SEHNR and CDR2 FQNEAQ (reference sequence). The CDR3 is 13 residues long. Trimming cost V 1 base and J 9 bases, with 7 bases left between them. The CDR3 nucleotides are TGTGCCAGCAGCTTAGTGGTCCGTTCACCCCTCCACTTT. Translation gives CASSLVVRSPLHF.

The V and J genes are TRBV13 and TRBJ2-7, with 12 bases fitting TRBD1. With 0 bases clipped from V and 5 bases from J, the junction kept 2 bases outside the gene matches. The germline gives CDR1 PRHDT, CDR2 FYEKMQ (reference sequence). The CDR3 is 15 amino acids. Written as DNA, the CDR3 is TGTGCCAGCAGCTTAGGGGGACAGGGGGCCAACGAGCAGTACTTC. This codes for CASSLGGQGANEQYF.

V usage is TRBV29-1 and J usage is TRBJ2-1; 9 bases align to TRBD1. From germline, CDR1 is SQVTM and CDR2 ANQGSEA. V lost 1 base to trimming and J lost 7 bases; unmatched junction nucleotides: 8. The length of the CDR3 is 15 residues. DNA for the CDR3: TGCAGCGTTGAAGGAGGGACAGGGAAAGGGAATGAGCAGTTCTTC. Amino acid sequence: CSVEGGTGKGNEQFF.